This T cell receptor (beta chain) derives from a study of shared clonotypes between healthy human individuals. Study at large: Donors were a couple of women and a few men aged 18 to 49.

J lost 14 bases, V lost 4 bases, and 6 bases had no gene match. Germline-derived CDR1 and CDR2 are MNHEY and SMNVEV (reference sequence). The CDR3 is 12 residues long. This clone was recorded only once. No antigen is known for it. Study-wide results and caveats: Represented diversity, genetic and exposure-history alike, was limited by few donors.

Replicate PCRs run on sorted subsets employed around 200 ng DNA, approximately 30,000 T cell genomes. Using immunoSEQ multiplex PCR, the repertoire was profiled, and TCRdb retains in-frame clones only, with some absent. This table has about 1 million clones, about 77% appearing once. The J gene is TRBJ2-1, the V gene TRBV27; the match to TRBD1 covers 9 bases. This clonotype was sampled from a man between 18 and 29 years old in good health. Sample: memory CD4+ T cells sorted from blood. Subset meaning: CD45RA-negative fraction. The CDR3 reads CASSSGDRVKFF. CDR3 sequence (DNA): TGTGCCAGCAGTTCAGGGGACAGGGTGAAGTTCTTC.